The T cell receptor beta chain described here comes from a study of cytomegalovirus exposure and HLA in healthy donors. PCR amplification relied on 60 Vbeta primers (plus 13 Jbeta primers). The table came from immunoSEQ multiplex PCR; TCRdb's copy has only in-frame clones and leaves some out. Of 85,000 to 130,000 clones in the sample, 65% to 75% were seen once. Germline CDR1 and CDR2: MRHNA and SNTAGT. The CDR3 is made up of 13 amino acids. Trimming pared 3 bases from V and 1 base from J, leaving 6 bases between. The sequenced material came from PBMCs. The clonotype originates from a female donor in good health and CMV-seronegative. V usage is TRBV6-4 and J usage is TRBJ1-1; D gene unclear. CDR3 sequence: CASSEEENTEAFF. The CDR3 coding sequence is TGTGCCAGCAGTGAGGAGGAGAACACTGAAGCTTTCTTT.